This T cell receptor (beta chain) was documented in a study of shared clonotypes between healthy human individuals. Findings and limits, study-wide: Compared with clonotypes that all four donors shared, non-shared clonotypes had lower generation probabilities.

Sorted-subset replicate PCRs used about 0.2 ug of genomic DNA. This amount corresponded to approximately 30,000 T cell genomes. The table came from immunoSEQ multiplex PCR; TCRdb's copy has only in-frame clones and leaves some out. The profile shows approximately 720,000 clones, approximately 75% of them singletons. Germline V gene data show CDR1 as MDHEN and CDR2 as SYDVKM. The CDR3 consists of 17 residues. V was pared by 7 bases and J by 4 bases, with 17 bases of the junction left unmatched. Comment on this clone: Its antigen is not known.

What was sequenced was memory CD4+ T cells sorted from blood. This sample's subset: CD45RA-negative fraction. The clonotype originates from a woman aged 25 to 39 in good health. The V call is TRBV28, the J call TRBJ1-1, with 8 positions matching TRBD1. The CDR3 nucleotides are TGTGCCAGCATATCTCTTCCGGGCAGGGGGCTTCGCACTGAAGCTTTCTTT. Translating gives CASISLPGRGLRTEAFF.